These 25 T cell receptor beta chains came from one sample sequenced in a study of blood T cell repertoires in COVID-19. Using immunoSEQ multiplex PCR, the repertoire was profiled, and TCRdb retains in-frame clones only, with some absent. This sample has 200,000 to 250,000 clones, with roughly 89% found just once. The specimen sequenced was PBMCs or T cells enriched from blood (not recorded which). These receptors were obtained from a woman in her forties who had recovered from COVID-19.

This clone is a singleton in its sample. The V gene is TRBV19, the J gene TRBJ1-2; no definite D call. Germline V gene lookup returns CDR1 LNHDA and CDR2 SQIVND (reference sequence). CDR3 size: 15 residues. The ends were cut back, 7 bases at V and 4 bases at J, with 19 bases in the middle. The CDR3 loop reads CASTDRSSGSYGYTF. The CDR3 DNA is TGTGCCAGTACCGACCGTTCGTCAGGTAGCTATGGCTACACCTTC. Full variable domain (remainder filled in from reference TRBV19 and TRBJ1-2): DGGITQSPKYLFRKEGQNVTLSCEQNLNHDAMYWYRQDPGQGLRLIYYSQIVNDFQKGDIAEGYSVSREKKESFPLTVTSAQKNPTAFYLCASTDRSSGSYGYTFGSGTRLTVV.

The chain couples TRBV28 to TRBJ1-4, with TRBD1 matching 7 bases. Trimming took 5 bases from V and 2 from J; bases not matched to a gene: 8. The CDR3 length is 16 residues. Germline V CDR1 and CDR2: MDHEN, SYDVKM. The CDR3 nucleotides read TGTGCCAGCAGTGGTACAGGGGTTGTGACTAATGAAAAACTGTTTTTT. Its translation: CASSGTGVVTNEKLFF.

J is TRBJ2-3 and V is TRBV10-3; tentatively, D is TRBD1 (6 bases). The CDR3 spans 15 residues. Trimming stripped 2 bases from V and 5 bases from J, with 14 bases between. Germline CDR1 and CDR2: ENHRY and SYGVKD. The CDR3 protein is CAISEGQGFRDTQYF. In DNA, the CDR3 is TGTGCCATCAGTGAGGGGCAGGGGTTTAGAGATACGCAGTATTTT.

This chain uses TRBV11-3 with TRBJ2-3; 8 bases align to TRBD1. V lost 4 bases and J lost 4; bases outside the gene matches: 13. CDR3 length: 17 amino acids. CDR1 SGHNT and CDR2 YENEEA come from the germline V gene. The CDR3 sequence is CASSSTWDRPSADTQYF. The DNA for the CDR3 is TGTGCCAGCAGCTCAACATGGGACAGGCCAAGCGCAGATACGCAGTATTTT.

This chain's CDR3 is CASSYSGTYITQYF. CDR3 in DNA: TGTGCCAGCAGTTATTCCGGGACATATATTACCCAGTACTTC. The chain has TRBV6-6 and TRBJ2-5, with D possibly being TRBD1 (6 bases). CDR3 size: 14 residues. Germline CDR1 MNHNY, CDR2 SVGAGI (reference sequence). The ends were cut back, 3 bases at V and 8 bases at J, with 16 bases in the middle.

The chain joins TRBV6-5 to TRBJ1-2; perhaps TRBD1 as D (5 bases). Germline-derived CDR1 and CDR2 are MNHEY and SVGAGI. The CDR3 sequence is 13 residues long. V lost 0 bases and J 6 bases, leaving 8 bases between the germline ends. The chain's CDR3 is CASSYSTRDGYTF. For the CDR3, the DNA is TGTGCCAGCAGTTACTCAACCAGGGATGGCTACACCTTC.

This clone occurred once. The rearrangement joins TRBV7-2 to TRBJ2-3; 9 bases line up with TRBD2. V shed 5 bases and J 4 bases; nucleotides not matched to a gene: 10. The CDR3 runs 16 residues. Germline values: CDR1 SGHTA, CDR2 FQGNSA. For the CDR3, the DNA is TGTGCCAGCAGCCGTACGACCATAGCGGGGGCAGATACGCAGTATTTT. Protein sequence: CASSRTTIAGADTQYF. Filled out from reference TRBV7-2 and TRBJ2-3, the complete variable domain reads GAGVSQSPSNKVTEKGKDVELRCDPISGHTALYWYRQSLGQGLEFLIYFQGNSAPDKSGLPSDRFSAERTGGSVSTLTIQRTQQEDSAVYLCASSRTTIAGADTQYFGPGTRLTVL.

V gene TRBV15 combines with J gene TRBJ2-4, with D tentatively TRBD2 (7 bases). Per the germline V gene, CDR1 is LNHNV and CDR2 is YYDKDF (reference sequence). This CDR3 spans 14 amino acids. The V end was cut by 5 bases, the J end by 6 bases, with 14 bases between. CDR3 DNA sequence: TGTGCCACCAGCGGGGGCTGGGAGGGAAACATTCAGTACTTC. It specifies CATSGGWEGNIQYF. The whole variable domain, remainder taken from reference TRBV15 and TRBJ2-4, is DAMVIQNPRYQVTQFGKPVTLSCSQTLNHNVMYWYQQKSSQAPKLLFHYYDKDFNNEADTPDNFQSRRPNTSFCFLDIRSPGLGDTAMYLCATSGGWEGNIQYFGAGTRLSVL.

The chain recombines TRBV5-1 with TRBJ2-1; 8 bases are a match to TRBD2. V was pared by 3 bases and J by 4 bases, with 6 bases of the junction left unmatched. CDR1 is SGHRS and CDR2 is YFSETQ in the germline V gene. The CDR3 totals 15 residues. In nucleotides, the CDR3 is TGCGCCAGCAGCTCGTATAGCGGGGCTTACAATGAGCAGTTCTTC. Translation gives CASSSYSGAYNEQFF.

The chain carries TRBV9 and TRBJ2-3; 7 bases align to TRBD2. V lost 3 bases, J lost 0 bases, and 10 bases stayed unmatched. CDR3 size: 17 residues. The germline gives CDR1 SGDLS, CDR2 YYNGEE. The CDR3 bases are TGTGCCAGCAGCGGTCGGGGCGGGAGCACGAGCACAGATACGCAGTATTTT. Residues: CASSGRGGSTSTDTQYF.

The chain couples TRBV7-9 to TRBJ1-1; D possibly corresponds to TRBD1 (5 bases). V shed 6 bases and J shed 1 base, with 9 bases lying between them. The CDR3 totals 13 residues. The V gene's germline CDR1 is SEHNR and CDR2 FQNEAQ (reference sequence). Here the CDR3 reads CASSQGRNTEAFF. CDR3 sequence (DNA): TGTGCCAGCAGTCAGGGAAGGAACACTGAAGCTTTCTTT. Together with reference TRBV7-9 and TRBJ1-1, the CDR3 gives the full variable domain: DTGVSQNPRHKITKRGQNVTFRCDPISEHNRLYWYRQTLGQGPEFLTYFQNEAQLEKSRLLSDRFSAERPKGSFSTLEIQRTEQGDSAMYLCASSQGRNTEAFFGQGTRLTVV.

This chain connects TRBV7-2 to TRBJ1-1, with TRBD1 matching over 8 bases. The CDR3 is 15 amino acids. Germline V gene data show CDR1 as SGHTA and CDR2 as FQGNSA. J gave up 2 bases and V 4 bases, and 6 bases lay outside the gene matches. In DNA form, the CDR3 reads TGTGCCAGCAGCTATAGCCAGGGGGCAAACACTGAAGCTTTCTTT. As protein: CASSYSQGANTEAFF. Supplemented by reference TRBV7-2 and TRBJ1-1, the full variable domain reads GAGVSQSPSNKVTEKGKDVELRCDPISGHTALYWYRQSLGQGLEFLIYFQGNSAPDKSGLPSDRFSAERTGGSVSTLTIQRTQQEDSAVYLCASSYSQGANTEAFFGQGTRLTVV.

The CDR3 protein is CASSEAGAGPYTF. The CDR3 nucleotides read TGTGCCAGCAGTGAAGCAGGTGCGGGACCCTACACCTTC. The chain is built from TRBV2 and TRBJ1-2; a weak D match, TRBD1 (5 bases). The CDR3 covers 13 residues. CDR1 and CDR2 from the germline V gene are SNHLY and FYNNEI. V was clipped by 0 bases and J by 10 bases, with 12 bases between them.

This clone occurred once. The chain couples TRBV5-1 to TRBJ1-1, with a tentative D call TRBD1 (6 bases). CDR1 SGHRS and CDR2 YFSETQ come from the germline V gene. Trimming removed 4 bases from V and 3 bases from J, with 16 bases in between. The CDR3 runs 15 residues. The CDR3, as DNA: TGCGCCAGCAGCGGGATCCCGACAGGAGACACTGAAGCTTTCTTT. As protein: CASSGIPTGDTEAFF. Looking up the rest from reference TRBV5-1 and TRBJ1-1 gives the full variable domain: KAGVTQTPRYLIKTRGQQVTLSCSPISGHRSVSWYQQTPGQGLQFLFEYFSETQRNKGNFPGRFSGRQFSNSRSEMNVSTLELGDSALYLCASSGIPTGDTEAFFGQGTRLTVV.

CDR3 bases: TGTGCCAGCAGCTTACGGGGAGGGGGCACTGAAGCTTTCTTT. Protein sequence: CASSLRGGGTEAFF. The chain links TRBV7-9 to TRBJ1-1; TRBD1 might be the D (6 bases). Trimming pared 2 bases from V and 4 bases from J, leaving 11 bases between. The CDR3 runs 14 residues. Germline V gene lookup returns CDR1 SEHNR and CDR2 FQNEAQ (reference sequence).

There are a few counts of this clone. The CDR3 is CASSLRTGGGEQYF. In DNA, the CDR3 is TGCGCCAGCAGCTTGAGGACAGGGGGAGGCGAGCAGTACTTC. The chain is built from TRBV5-1 and TRBJ2-7, with 10 nucleotides matching TRBD1. With V trimmed by 1 base and J by 6 bases, 4 bases remained unmatched. The CDR3 has 14 amino acids. Germline V CDR1 and CDR2: SGHRS, YFSETQ.

The rearrangement uses TRBV18 and TRBJ2-2, with TRBD2 matching over 12 bases. The CDR3 is 18 amino acids. From germline, CDR1 is KGHSH and CDR2 LQKENI. With 3 bases clipped from V and 4 bases from J, the junction kept 9 bases outside the gene matches. The CDR3 here is CASSPAASGRVGTGELFF. The CDR3 nucleotides read TGTGCCAGCTCACCGGCGGCTAGCGGGAGGGTCGGCACCGGGGAGCTGTTTTTT.

This clone was seen only once. The chain has TRBV5-1 and TRBJ2-1; 7 bases are shared with TRBD2. CDR1 and CDR2 from the germline V gene are SGHRS and YFSETQ. After removal of 0 bases from V and 12 bases from J, the junction contained 21 bases not matched to a gene. The CDR3 extends over 18 amino acids. In nucleotides, the CDR3 is TGCGCCAGCAGCTTGGTACCCTCCAGCGGGAACCCTACAATGAGGCAGTTCTTC. Amino acids: CASSLVPSSGNPTMRQFF. Full variable domain (missing parts from reference TRBV5-1 and TRBJ2-1): KAGVTQTPRYLIKTRGQQVTLSCSPISGHRSVSWYQQTPGQGLQFLFEYFSETQRNKGNFPGRFSGRQFSNSRSEMNVSTLELGDSALYLCASSLVPSSGNPTMRQFFGPGTRLTVL.

The V gene is TRBV25-1, the J gene TRBJ1-2, with TRBD1 matching over 7 bases. The germline V gene encodes CDR1 MGHDK and CDR2 SYGVNS. The CDR3 extends over 16 amino acids. Trimming removed 7 bases from V and 4 bases from J; junction bases left unmatched: 15. CDR3 DNA: TGTGCCAGCACTCGGGCGCCGACAGGGTTGGGCTATGGCTACACCTTC. Residues: CASTRAPTGLGYGYTF.

CDR3 amino acids: CASSLGQIDNSPLHF. The DNA for the CDR3 is TGTGCCAGCAGCTTAGGACAGATAGATAATTCACCCCTCCACTTT. The chain links TRBV7-2 to TRBJ1-6; a possible D gene is TRBD1 (5 bases). V was clipped by 1 base and J by 5 bases, with 9 bases between them. The CDR3 loop spans 15 amino acids. CDR1 is SGHTA, CDR2 FQGNSA, per germline.

The J gene is TRBJ1-2, the V gene TRBV4-1; TRBD1 matches 7 bases. The CDR3 loop spans 15 amino acids. The V and J ends lost 1 base and 1 base, in that order; junction bases with no gene match: 3. CDR1 is MGHRA and CDR2 is YSYEKL in the germline V gene. Here the CDR3 reads CASSQGDRDNYGYTF. CDR3 coding DNA: TGCGCCAGCAGCCAAGGGGACAGAGATAACTATGGCTACACCTTC.

The CDR3 DNA reads TGTGCCAGCAGCCCCCTCGGGAGCTACGAGCAGTACTTC. Its protein is CASSPLGSYEQYF. J is TRBJ2-7 and V is TRBV3-1 (or the pseudogene TRBV3-2); D might be TRBD2 (6 bases). Germline CDR1 is LGHDT and CDR2 is YNNKEL (reference sequence). Trimming removed 4 bases at V and 3 bases at J, with 10 bases between. CDR3 size: 13 residues.

The CDR3 region is CASSSRQGGSPLHF. In DNA, the CDR3 is TGTGCCAGCAGTTCTCGACAGGGAGGATCACCCCTCCACTTT. This chain joins TRBV27 and TRBJ1-6, with TRBD1 matching over 7 bases. CDR1 is MNHEY and CDR2 is SMNVEV in the germline V gene (reference sequence). The CDR3 contains 14 residues. After removal of 4 bases from V and 10 bases from J, the junction contained 7 bases not matched to a gene.

This chain uses TRBV7-2 with TRBJ2-7; D not certain. CDR1 SGHTA and CDR2 FQGNSA come from the germline V gene. The CDR3 extends over 16 amino acids. V lost 1 base and J lost 0, with 13 bases in between. The CDR3 DNA reads as TGTGCCAGCAGCTTAGGAAGGAGCTACGGCTCCTACGAGCAGTACTTC. Its translation is CASSLGRSYGSYEQYF.

J is TRBJ2-2 and V is TRBV7-2; TRBD2 matches at 11 bases. CDR3 size: 18 residues. The germline CDR1 and CDR2 sequences are SGHTA and FQGNSA. Losses at the gene ends were 6 bases for V and 2 bases for J; bases not matched to a gene: 11. In nucleotides, the CDR3 is TGTGCCAGCAGGCTAGCGGGAGGCCGAACGACAAACACCGGGGAGCTGTTTTTT. Protein: CASRLAGGRTTNTGELFF.